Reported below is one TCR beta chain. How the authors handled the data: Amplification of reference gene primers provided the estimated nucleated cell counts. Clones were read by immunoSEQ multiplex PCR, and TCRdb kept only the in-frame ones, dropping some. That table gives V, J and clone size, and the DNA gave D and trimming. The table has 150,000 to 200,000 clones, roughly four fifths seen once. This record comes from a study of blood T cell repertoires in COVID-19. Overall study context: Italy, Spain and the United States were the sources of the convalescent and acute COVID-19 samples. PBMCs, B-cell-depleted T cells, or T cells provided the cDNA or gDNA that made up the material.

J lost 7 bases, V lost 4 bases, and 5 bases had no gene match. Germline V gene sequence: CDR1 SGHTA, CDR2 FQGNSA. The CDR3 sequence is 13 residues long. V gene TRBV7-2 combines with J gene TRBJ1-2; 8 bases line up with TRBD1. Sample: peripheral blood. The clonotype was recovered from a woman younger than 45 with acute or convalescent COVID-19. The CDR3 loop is CASSWTGSGGYTF. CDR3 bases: TGTGCCAGCAGCTGGACAGGGTCAGGTGGCTACACCTTC.